This T cell receptor (beta chain) was documented in a study of blood T cell repertoires in COVID-19. Study overall: Italy, Spain and the United States were the sources of the convalescent and acute COVID-19 samples.

Method: immunoSEQ multiplex PCR; TCRdb's copy keeps in-frame clones and lacks some. The sample consists of about 160,000 clones, approximately 90% of them appearing once. Trimming removed 1 base from V and 0 bases from J, with 12 bases in between. In germline, CDR1 is SGHDN, CDR2 FVKESK. The CDR3 is 16 amino acids. Input material: peripheral blood. The chain couples TRBV14 to TRBJ1-1; D not resolved. This clonotype was sampled from a man aged 18 to 30 with acute or convalescent COVID-19. DNA of the CDR3: TGTGCCAGCAGCCAAGGAGGGAGAACGTTGAACACTGAAGCTTTCTTT. It yields the protein CASSQGGRTLNTEAFF.